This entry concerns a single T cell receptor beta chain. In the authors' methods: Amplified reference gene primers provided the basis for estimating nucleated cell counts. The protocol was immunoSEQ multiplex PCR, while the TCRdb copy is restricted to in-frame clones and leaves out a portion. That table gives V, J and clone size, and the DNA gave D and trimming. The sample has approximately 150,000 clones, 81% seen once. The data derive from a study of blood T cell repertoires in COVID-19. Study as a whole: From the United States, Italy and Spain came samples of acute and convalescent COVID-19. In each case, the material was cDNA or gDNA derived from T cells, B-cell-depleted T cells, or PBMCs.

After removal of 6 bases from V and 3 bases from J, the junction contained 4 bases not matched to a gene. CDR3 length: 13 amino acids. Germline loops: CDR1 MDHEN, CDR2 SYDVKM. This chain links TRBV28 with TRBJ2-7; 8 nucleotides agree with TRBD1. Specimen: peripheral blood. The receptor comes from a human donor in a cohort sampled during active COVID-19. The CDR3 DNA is TGTGCCAGCAGGGGGACAGGTCGCTACGAGCAGTACTTC. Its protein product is CASRGTGRYEQYF.